The subject of this entry is one T cell receptor (beta chain). The target antigen is unknown. The CDR3 extends over 18 amino acids. The sample is drawn from a study of response to subunit inactivated influenza vaccine. The study's findings and limits: A suggestion made by the authors is that each seasonal influenza vaccination recruits few new T cells.

TCRdb used MiXCR to reprocess the RT-PCR reads, holding one entry per CDR3 protein. The repertoire has approximately 300,000 distinct CDR3 sequences, approximately 20% of them found once; the top ten carry 9% to 12%. Sequences were derived from PBMCs from blood, sampled less than 22 months after vaccination. The chain has TRBV12-2 and TRBJ2-3; TRBD1 was called by the table and not checked on the DNA. TRBV12-2 is a listed pseudogene. This sequence originates from a man in his fifties or sixties who received an inactivated influenza vaccine. The CDR3 here is CASRLEEYRGENTDTQYF. CDR3 sequence (DNA): TGTGCAAGTCGCTTAGAAGAGTACAGGGGAGAGAACACAGATACGCAGTATTTT.